This TCR beta chain was profiled in a study of control samples from healthy donors and cancer patients. Some clones are missing from TCRdb's copy, which holds only in-frame ones; the method was immunoSEQ multiplex PCR. This sample has about 160,000 clones, with 70% to 90% found just once. Per the germline V gene, CDR1 is SGHTA and CDR2 is FQGNSA. This CDR3 spans 15 amino acids. The V end lost 2 bases, the J end lost 0 bases, and 7 bases lay between the germline ends. The clonotype was recovered from a man between 25 and 39 years old in good health. The sample consisted of blood. The chain recombines TRBV7-2 with TRBJ1-4; D unresolved. The DNA of the CDR3 is TGTGCCAGCAGCTTAAATGGCGCAACTAATGAAAAACTGTTTTTT. Translated, it gives CASSLNGATNEKLFF.